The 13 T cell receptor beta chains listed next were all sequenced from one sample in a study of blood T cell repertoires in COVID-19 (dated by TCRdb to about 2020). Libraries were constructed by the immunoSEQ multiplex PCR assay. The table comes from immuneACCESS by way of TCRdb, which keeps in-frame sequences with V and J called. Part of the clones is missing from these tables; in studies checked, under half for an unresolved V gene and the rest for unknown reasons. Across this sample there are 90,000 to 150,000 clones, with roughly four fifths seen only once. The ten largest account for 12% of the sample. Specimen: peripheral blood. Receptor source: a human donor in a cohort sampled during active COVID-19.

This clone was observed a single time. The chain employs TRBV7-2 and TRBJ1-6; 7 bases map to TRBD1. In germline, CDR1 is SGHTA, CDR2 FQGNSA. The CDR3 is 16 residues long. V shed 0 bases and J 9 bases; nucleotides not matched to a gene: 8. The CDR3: CASSLAEGAKGSPLHF. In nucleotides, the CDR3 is TGTGCCAGCAGCTTAGCGGAGGGGGCGAAGGGTTCACCCCTCCACTTT.

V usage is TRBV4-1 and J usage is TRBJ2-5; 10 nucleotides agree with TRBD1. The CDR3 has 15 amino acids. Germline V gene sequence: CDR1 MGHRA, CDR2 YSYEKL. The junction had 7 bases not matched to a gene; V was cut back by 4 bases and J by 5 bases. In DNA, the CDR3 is TGCGCCAGCAGCCGCGGACAGGGGGAGTTGGAGACCCAGTACTTC. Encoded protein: CASSRGQGELETQYF.

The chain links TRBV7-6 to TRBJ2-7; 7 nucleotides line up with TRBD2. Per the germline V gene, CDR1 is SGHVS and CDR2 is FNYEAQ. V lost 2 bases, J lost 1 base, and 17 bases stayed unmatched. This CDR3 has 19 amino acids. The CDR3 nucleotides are TGTGCCAGCAGCTTAAGTCAGGTATTGGGCGGGGGTGATTCCTACGAGCAGTACTTC. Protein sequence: CASSLSQVLGGGDSYEQYF.

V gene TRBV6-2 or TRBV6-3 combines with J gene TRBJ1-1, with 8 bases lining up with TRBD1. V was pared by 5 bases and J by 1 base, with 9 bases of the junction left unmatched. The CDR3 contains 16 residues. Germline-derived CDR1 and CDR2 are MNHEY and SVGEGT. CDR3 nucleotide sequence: TGTGCCAGCAGTCCCGACAGGGGCCATGAGAACACTGAAGCTTTCTTT. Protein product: CASSPDRGHENTEAFF.

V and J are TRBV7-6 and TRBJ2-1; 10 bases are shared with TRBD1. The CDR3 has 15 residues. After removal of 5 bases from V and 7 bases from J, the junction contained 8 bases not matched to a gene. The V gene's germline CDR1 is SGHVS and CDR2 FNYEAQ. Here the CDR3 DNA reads TGTGCCAGCAGCGCGATGTGGGACAGGGGAAATGAGCAGTTCTTC. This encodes CASSAMWDRGNEQFF. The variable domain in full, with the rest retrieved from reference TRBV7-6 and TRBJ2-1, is GAGVSQSPRYKVTKRGQDVALRCDPISGHVSLYWYRQALGQGPEFLTYFNYEAQQDKSGLPNDRFSAERPEGSISTLTIQRTEQRDSAMYRCASSAMWDRGNEQFFGPGTRLTVL.

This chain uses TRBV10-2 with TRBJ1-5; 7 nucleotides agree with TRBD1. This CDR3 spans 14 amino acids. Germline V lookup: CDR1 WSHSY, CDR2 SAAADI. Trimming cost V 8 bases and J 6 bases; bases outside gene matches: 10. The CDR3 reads CASRPGTASQPQHF. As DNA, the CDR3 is TGCGCCAGCCGGCCAGGGACAGCGTCTCAGCCCCAGCATTTT.

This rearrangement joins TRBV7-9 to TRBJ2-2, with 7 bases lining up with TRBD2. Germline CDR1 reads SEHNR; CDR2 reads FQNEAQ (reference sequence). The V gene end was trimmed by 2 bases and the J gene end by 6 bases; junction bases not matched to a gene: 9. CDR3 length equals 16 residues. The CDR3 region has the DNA TGTGCCAGCAGCTTAACCTCCCGGACTAGAGCCGGGGAGCTGTTTTTT. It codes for CASSLTSRTRAGELFF.

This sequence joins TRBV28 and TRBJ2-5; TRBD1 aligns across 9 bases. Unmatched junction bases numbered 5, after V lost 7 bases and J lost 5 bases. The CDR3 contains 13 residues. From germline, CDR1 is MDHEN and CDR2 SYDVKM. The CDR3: CASITGGAETQYF. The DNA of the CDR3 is TGTGCCAGCATAACAGGGGGCGCGGAGACCCAGTACTTC.

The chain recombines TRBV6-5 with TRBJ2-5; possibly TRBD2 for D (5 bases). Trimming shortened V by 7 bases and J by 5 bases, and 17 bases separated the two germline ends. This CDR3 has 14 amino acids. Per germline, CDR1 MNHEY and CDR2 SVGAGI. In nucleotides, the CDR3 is TGTGCCAGCACCCTGACACCCGAGGGTGAGACCCAGTACTTC. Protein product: CASTLTPEGETQYF.

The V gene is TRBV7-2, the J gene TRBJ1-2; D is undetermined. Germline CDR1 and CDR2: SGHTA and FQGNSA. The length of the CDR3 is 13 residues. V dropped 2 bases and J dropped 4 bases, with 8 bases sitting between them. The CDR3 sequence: CASSLNRRYGYTF. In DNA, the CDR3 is TGTGCCAGCAGCTTAAACAGACGCTATGGCTACACCTTC.

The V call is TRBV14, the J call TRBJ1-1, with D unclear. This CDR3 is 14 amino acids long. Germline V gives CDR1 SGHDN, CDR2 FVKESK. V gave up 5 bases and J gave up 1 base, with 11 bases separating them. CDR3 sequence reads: CASSNLPGNTEAFF. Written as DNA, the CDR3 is TGTGCCAGCAGCAACCTTCCAGGGAACACTGAAGCTTTCTTT.

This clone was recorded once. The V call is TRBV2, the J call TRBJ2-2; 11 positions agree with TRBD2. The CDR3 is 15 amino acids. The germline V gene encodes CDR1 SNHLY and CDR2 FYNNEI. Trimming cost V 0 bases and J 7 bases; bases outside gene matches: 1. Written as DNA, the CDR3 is TGTGCCAGCAGTGAAGCGGGACTAGCGGTCGGGGAGCTGTTTTTT. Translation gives CASSEAGLAVGELFF.

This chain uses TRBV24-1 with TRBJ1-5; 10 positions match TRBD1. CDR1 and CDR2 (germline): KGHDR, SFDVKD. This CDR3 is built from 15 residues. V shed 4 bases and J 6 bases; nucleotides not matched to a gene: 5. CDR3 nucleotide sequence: TGTGCCACCAGTGAAGGGACAGGGGCCCCTCAGCCCCAGCATTTT. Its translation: CATSEGTGAPQPQHF.